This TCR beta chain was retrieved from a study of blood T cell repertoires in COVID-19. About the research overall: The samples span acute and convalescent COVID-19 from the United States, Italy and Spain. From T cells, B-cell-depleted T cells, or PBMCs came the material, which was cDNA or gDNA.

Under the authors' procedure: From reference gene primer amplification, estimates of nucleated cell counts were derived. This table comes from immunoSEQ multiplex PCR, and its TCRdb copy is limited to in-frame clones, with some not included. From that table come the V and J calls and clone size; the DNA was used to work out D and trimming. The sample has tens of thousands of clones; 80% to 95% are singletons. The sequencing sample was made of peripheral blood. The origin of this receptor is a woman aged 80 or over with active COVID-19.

As DNA, the CDR3 is TGCGCCAGCAGCTTGGTGCAGGGTTCCTACGAGCAGTACTTC. It encodes CASSLVQGSYEQYF. The J gene is TRBJ2-7, the V gene TRBV5-1; TRBD1 is a possible D gene (5 bases). Trimming shortened V by 0 bases and J by 1 base, and 8 bases separated the two germline ends. Germline loops: CDR1 SGHRS, CDR2 YFSETQ. This CDR3 region has 14 residues.